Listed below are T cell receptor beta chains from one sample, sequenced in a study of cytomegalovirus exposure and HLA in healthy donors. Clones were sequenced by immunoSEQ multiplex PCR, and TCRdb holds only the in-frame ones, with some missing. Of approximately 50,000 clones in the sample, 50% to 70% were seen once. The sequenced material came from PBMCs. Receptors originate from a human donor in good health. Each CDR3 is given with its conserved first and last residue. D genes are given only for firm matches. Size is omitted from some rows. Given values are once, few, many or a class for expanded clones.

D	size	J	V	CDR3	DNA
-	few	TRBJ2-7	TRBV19	CASSLALLSYEQYF	TGTGCCAGTAGCCTAGCGCTCCTCTCCTACGAGCAGTACTTC
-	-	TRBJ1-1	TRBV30	CASLRSVNTEAFF	TGTGCCAGTCTTAGGAGTGTGAACACTGAAGCTTTCTTT
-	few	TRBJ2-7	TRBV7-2	CASSPRREQYEQYF	TGTGCCAGCAGCCCTCGCAGGGAACAGTACGAGCAGTACTTC
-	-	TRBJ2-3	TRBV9	CASSWGGRSTDTQYF	TGTGCCAGCAGCTGGGGGGGGCGGAGCACAGATACGCAGTATTTT
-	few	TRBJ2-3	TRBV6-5	CASSLLSTDTQYF	TGTGCCAGCAGTCTACTTAGCACAGATACGCAGTATTTT
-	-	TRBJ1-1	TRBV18	CASSPRGVFFEAFF	TGTGCCAGCTCACCCCGCGGTGTCTTTTTTGAAGCTTTCTTT
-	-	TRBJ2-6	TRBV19	CASSKGRQGTTAGANVLTF	TGTGCCAGTAGTAAGGGGAGACAGGGGACTACAGCTGGGGCCAACGTCCTGACTTTC
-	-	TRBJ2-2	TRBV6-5	CASSYEGGRELFF	TGTGCCAGCAGTTATGAGGGGGGGCGGGAGCTGTTTTTT
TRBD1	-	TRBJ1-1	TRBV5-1	CASRFTGTGANTEAFF	TGCGCCAGCAGGTTTACCGGGACAGGGGCGAACACTGAAGCTTTCTTT
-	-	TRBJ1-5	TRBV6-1	CASSDQGLTNQPQHF	TGTGCCAGCAGTGACCAGGGGCTAACCAATCAGCCCCAGCATTTT
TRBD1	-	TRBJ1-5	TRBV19	CASSRDRGSNQPQHF	TGTGCCAGTAGTAGGGACAGGGGAAGCAATCAGCCCCAGCATTTT
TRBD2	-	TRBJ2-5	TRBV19	CASSIGSGGMIETQYF	TGTGCCAGTAGTATAGGGTCCGGGGGGATGATAGAGACCCAGTACTTC
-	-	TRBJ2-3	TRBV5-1	CASSLAHLSADTQYF	TGCGCCAGCAGCTTGGCCCACCTAAGCGCAGATACGCAGTATTTT
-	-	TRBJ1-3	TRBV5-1	CASSLGGESGNTIYF	TGCGCCAGCAGCTTGGGGGGGGAGTCTGGAAACACCATATATTTT